This is a list of T cell receptor beta chains from one sample in a study of T cell responses to AZD1222 COVID-19 vaccine. Measured with immunoSEQ multiplex PCR; TCRdb has only the in-frame clones, and not every one. The profile shows 94,000 or so clones, roughly 88% of them singletons. The starting material was peripheral blood, obtained on day 0 of AZD1222 vaccination. The receptors originated from an adult in good health. CDR3s include the opening cysteine and the closing phenylalanine or tryptophan. A D gene is named only where the DNA matches it firmly. The size entry is marked missing in some rows and otherwise reads once, few, many or a size class.

>TRBD1|TRBJ1-4|.|TRBV6-2/TRBV6-3
TGTGCCAGCAGTTACTCGGAGGACAGGGAGAGTGAAAAACTGTTTTTT
CASSYSEDRESEKLFF
>.|TRBJ1-6|.|TRBV12-1
TGTGCCAGCAGACCGAGGTCGGCAGCTGGACATAATTCACCCCTCCACTTT
CASRPRSAAGHNSPLHF
>TRBD1|TRBJ2-7|.|TRBV2
TGTGCCAGGGGACAGGGAGGCTACGAGCAGTACTTC
CARGQGGYEQYF
>.|TRBJ1-3|.|TRBV28
TGTGCCAGCCTCAGAATAACCCAGGGAAGAAACACCATATATTTT
CASLRITQGRNTIYF
>TRBD1|TRBJ2-7|.|TRBV28
TGTGCCAGCAGTTCCGGGACAGGGGCCTACGAGCAGTACTTC
CASSSGTGAYEQYF
>.|TRBJ1-2|.|TRBV29-1
TGCAGCGTTGAGCGTTCGGGGGGCGCAGAAGGCTACACCTTC
CSVERSGGAEGYTF
>.|TRBJ1-4|.|TRBV5-8
TGTGCCAGCAGCTTGAACAGCGGACTGTTTTTT
CASSLNSGLFF
>.|TRBJ2-7|.|TRBV7-2
TGTGCCAGCAGCTTAGGGGGAATTTCGGGCGAGCAGTACTTC
CASSLGGISGEQYF
>.|TRBJ2-2|.|TRBV2
TGTGCCGCCTGGATGGGGCAAGGCACCGGGGAGCTGTTTTTT
CAAWMGQGTGELFF
>TRBD2|TRBJ2-2|.|TRBV4-2
TGTGCCAGCAGCCAAGATCTCAGCGGGAGTGGCACCGGGGAGCTGTTTTTT
CASSQDLSGSGTGELFF
>TRBD1|TRBJ2-2|.|TRBV11-2
TGTGCCAGCAGCTTAAACCTCGAGAGGGGGCGGACCGGGGAGCTGTTTTTT
CASSLNLERGRTGELFF
>.|TRBJ1-2|.|TRBV28
TGTGCCAGCAGCCCTGCCGGGGGGTTGGCCTATGGCTACACCTTC
CASSPAGGLAYGYTF
>TRBD2|TRBJ2-1|.|TRBV28
TGTGCCAGCAGTTTCCTTAGCGGGAGCCGTTCGTTTGAGCAGTTCTTC
CASSFLSGSRSFEQFF
>.|TRBJ2-2|once|TRBV2
TGTGCCAGCATCCCGACCGAAAACACCGGGGAGCTGTTTTTT
CASIPTENTGELFF
>TRBD1|TRBJ2-7|.|TRBV5-6
TGTGCCAGCAGCTTGAAGGGGGCACAGCTTTACGAGCAGTACTTC
CASSLKGAQLYEQYF
>TRBD1|TRBJ2-7|once|TRBV9
TGTGCCAGCAGCGCCGGGACAGGGGGCAACGAGCAGTACTTC
CASSAGTGGNEQYF
>.|TRBJ2-1|.|TRBV6-5
TGTGCCAGCAGATCCCCGGGTGAGCAGTTCTTC
CASRSPGEQFF
>TRBD1|TRBJ2-7|.|TRBV5-1
TGCGCCAGCAGCGGGGGACAGAGATACGAGCAGTACTTC
CASSGGQRYEQYF
>TRBD2|TRBJ2-4|.|TRBV9
TGTGCCAGCAGCCCCTCGACTAGCGCGAACATTCAGTACTTC
CASSPSTSANIQYF
>TRBD1|TRBJ2-7|.|TRBV18
TGTGCCAGCTCACCACTGGGACAGGGGGGCGAGCAGTACTTC
CASSPLGQGGEQYF
>TRBD1|TRBJ1-5|once|TRBV12-5
TGTGCTAGTGCCCCCGGGACAGGGAGCAATCAGCCCCAGCATTTT
CASAPGTGSNQPQHF
>TRBD1|TRBJ2-5|.|TRBV7-2
TGTGCCAGCAACGACAGGGGAGAGACCCAGTACTTC
CASNDRGETQYF
>.|TRBJ1-5|.|TRBV3-1/TRBV3-2
TGTGCCAGCAGCCAAGCATCAGGACGCAATCAGCCCCAGCATTTT
CASSQASGRNQPQHF
>.|TRBJ2-5|.|TRBV18
TGTGCCAGCTCACACAGCCAGGGAACGGGAGAGACCCAGTACTTC
CASSHSQGTGETQYF
>TRBD2|TRBJ2-1|.|TRBV14
TGTGCCAGCAGCCCGTCCGGGACTACCTACAATGAGCAGTTCTTC
CASSPSGTTYNEQFF
>.|TRBJ1-4|.|TRBV27
TGTGCCAGCAGTTTAAAACAGGGCACCGAAAAACTGTTTTTT
CASSLKQGTEKLFF
>.|TRBJ2-1|.|TRBV5-8
TGTGCCAGCAACCGCGCCCGCTACAATGAGCAGTTCTTC
CASNRARYNEQFF
>TRBD1|TRBJ2-2|.|TRBV27
TGTGCCAGCAGGCCGGGACAGCTTACACACGGGGAGCTGTTTTTT
CASRPGQLTHGELFF
>TRBD1|TRBJ2-7|.|TRBV11-3
TGTGCCAGCAGCTTAGATTCCGACAGGGCACGCGAGCAGTACTTC
CASSLDSDRAREQYF
>.|TRBJ2-1|.|TRBV12-3/TRBV12-4
TGTGCCAGCAGCCCACAGGTAGAGCAGTTCTTC
CASSPQVEQFF
>TRBD2|TRBJ2-5|.|TRBV6-2/TRBV6-3
TGTGCCAGCAGCAACCCTTTCTCAGCGGGATCTTTGGAGACCCAGTACTTC
CASSNPFSAGSLETQYF
>.|TRBJ1-1|.|TRBV27
TGTGCCAGCAGTTTATCCTCGTGGGGCGGCACTGAAGCTTTCTTT
CASSLSSWGGTEAFF
>TRBD2|TRBJ2-1|.|TRBV19
TGTGCCAGCCATATGGGGGGGAGGTGGAATGAGCAGTTCTTC
CASHMGGRWNEQFF
>TRBD2|TRBJ2-7|.|TRBV27
TGTGCCAGCAGTTTATCGACTAGCGGGAAACAGTACTTC
CASSLSTSGKQYF
>.|TRBJ2-2|.|TRBV7-2
TGTGCCAGCAGCGCCCTTCCCGGGCTGAACACCGGGGAGCTGTTTTTT
CASSALPGLNTGELFF
>.|TRBJ1-1|.|TRBV6-1
TGTGCCAGCAGTGAAGTGGGTTCCACTGAAGCTTTCTTT
CASSEVGSTEAFF
>TRBD1|TRBJ2-1|.|TRBV3-1/TRBV3-2
TGTGCCAGCAGCCAAGAAGGGACAGGGTACAATGAGCAGTTCTTC
CASSQEGTGYNEQFF
>.|TRBJ1-1|once|TRBV6-4
TGTGCCAGCAGGCCGTTAGGGGGGAACACTGAAGCTTTCTTT
CASRPLGGNTEAFF
>TRBD1|TRBJ2-5|few|TRBV19
TGTGCCAGTAGTCCCGGGACAGTGGCCTCGGAGACCCAGTACTTC
CASSPGTVASETQYF
>.|TRBJ2-3|.|TRBV9
TGTGCCAGCAGTGACACGGGAGTCGGAGTAACAGATACGCAGTATTTT
CASSDTGVGVTDTQYF
>.|TRBJ2-7|.|TRBV20-1
TGCAGTGCCCAAATCGGGGTCGAGCAGTACTTC
CSAQIGVEQYF
>.|TRBJ2-2|few|TRBV28
TGTGCCAGCAGTATCCGGGACCAAAACACCGGGGAGCTGTTTTTT
CASSIRDQNTGELFF
>.|TRBJ1-4|.|TRBV28
TGTGCCAGCCGAGTCTCGGGAGAAAAACTGTTTTTT
CASRVSGEKLFF
>.|TRBJ1-1|once|TRBV28
TGTGCCAGCAGTTTATTGGGGGGCAGTCTCACTGAAGCTTTCTTT
CASSLLGGSLTEAFF
>TRBD1|TRBJ2-1|.|TRBV28
TGTGCCAGCAGTCCTCAGGGGGCGTCCTACAATGAGCAGTTCTTC
CASSPQGASYNEQFF
>.|TRBJ2-5|.|TRBV7-2
TGTGCCAGCAGCCGGTCGGTAGGGGAAGAGACCCAGTACTTC
CASSRSVGEETQYF
>.|TRBJ2-7|.|TRBV5-1
TGCGCCAGCAGCTTTAGGGAAAGCTCCTACGAGCAGTACTTC
CASSFRESSYEQYF
>.|TRBJ1-6|.|TRBV3-1/TRBV3-2
TGTGCCAGCAGCCATAATTCACCCCTCCACTTT
CASSHNSPLHF
>.|TRBJ1-6|.|TRBV28
TGTGCCAGCAGATTGCAGGGGTCACCCCTCCACTTT
CASRLQGSPLHF